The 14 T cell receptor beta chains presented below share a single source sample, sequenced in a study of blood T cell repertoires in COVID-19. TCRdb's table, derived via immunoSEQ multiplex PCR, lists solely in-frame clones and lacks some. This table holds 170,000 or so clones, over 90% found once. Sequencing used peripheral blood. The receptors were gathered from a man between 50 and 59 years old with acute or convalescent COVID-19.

CDR3: CASSLGQDAGANVLTF. CDR3 DNA: TGTGCCAGCAGCTTAGGACAGGATGCTGGGGCCAACGTCCTGACTTTC. The chain carries TRBV7-9 and TRBJ2-6; tentatively, D is TRBD1 (6 bases). Germline V gives CDR1 SEHNR, CDR2 FQNEAQ (reference sequence). V was cut by 1 base and J by 2 bases, with 9 bases left in between. The CDR3 consists of 16 residues.

This CDR3 is CASSQGQGVPGELFF. CDR3 nucleotide sequence: TGTGCCAGCAGCCAGGGACAGGGGGTCCCCGGGGAGCTGTTTTTT. The chain carries TRBV3-1 (or the pseudogene TRBV3-2) and TRBJ2-2; 11 nucleotides line up with TRBD1. The CDR3 is 15 amino acids. J was trimmed by 6 bases and V by 3 bases; bases with no gene match: 3. In germline, CDR1 is LGHDT, CDR2 YNNKEL (reference sequence).

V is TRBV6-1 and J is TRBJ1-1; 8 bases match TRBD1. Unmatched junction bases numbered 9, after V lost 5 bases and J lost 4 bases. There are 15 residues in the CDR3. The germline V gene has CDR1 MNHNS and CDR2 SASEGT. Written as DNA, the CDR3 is TGTGCCAGCAGTTCCCCGGACAGGGAGCCCACTGAAGCTTTCTTT. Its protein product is CASSSPDREPTEAFF.

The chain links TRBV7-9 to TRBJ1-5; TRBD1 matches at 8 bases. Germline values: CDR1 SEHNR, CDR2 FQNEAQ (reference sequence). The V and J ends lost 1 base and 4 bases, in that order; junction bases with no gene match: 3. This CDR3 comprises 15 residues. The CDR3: CASSLGTGLNQPQHF. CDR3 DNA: TGTGCCAGCAGCTTAGGGACAGGGCTTAATCAGCCCCAGCATTTT.

Here the CDR3 DNA reads TGTGCCAGCAGCTTAGGACAGGGGACTGGAAACACCATATATTTT. Its protein product is CASSLGQGTGNTIYF. This rearrangement joins TRBV11-3 to TRBJ1-3, with 8 nucleotides matching TRBD1. CDR3 length: 15 residues. Germline V CDR1 and CDR2: SGHNT, YENEEA. V was pared by 1 base and J by 2 bases, with 1 base of the junction left unmatched. Full variable domain (rest looked up from reference TRBV11-3 and TRBJ1-3): EAGVVQSPRYKIIEKKQPVAFWCNPISGHNTLYWYLQNLGQGPELLIRYENEEAVDDSQLPKDRFSAERLKGVDSTLKIQPAELGDSAVYLCASSLGQGTGNTIYFGEGSWLTVV.

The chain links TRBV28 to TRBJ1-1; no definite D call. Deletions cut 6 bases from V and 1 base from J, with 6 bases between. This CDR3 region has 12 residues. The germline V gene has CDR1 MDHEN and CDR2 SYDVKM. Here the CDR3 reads CASSGPNTEAFF. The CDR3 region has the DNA TGTGCCAGCAGCGGTCCGAACACTGAAGCTTTCTTT.

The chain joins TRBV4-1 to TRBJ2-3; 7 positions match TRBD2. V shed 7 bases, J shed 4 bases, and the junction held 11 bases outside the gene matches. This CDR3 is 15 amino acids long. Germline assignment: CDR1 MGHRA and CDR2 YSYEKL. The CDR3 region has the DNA TGCGCCAGCAAGAGCGGGATAATGTTTGCAGATACGCAGTATTTT. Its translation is CASKSGIMFADTQYF.

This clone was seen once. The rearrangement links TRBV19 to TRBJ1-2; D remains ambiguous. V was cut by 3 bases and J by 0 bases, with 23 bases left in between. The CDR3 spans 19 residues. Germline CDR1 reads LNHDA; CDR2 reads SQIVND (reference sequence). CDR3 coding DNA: TGTGCCAGTAGTATTGGAAGACGCCAGCGGCGCAGTGCTAACTATGGCTACACCTTC. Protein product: CASSIGRRQRRSANYGYTF.

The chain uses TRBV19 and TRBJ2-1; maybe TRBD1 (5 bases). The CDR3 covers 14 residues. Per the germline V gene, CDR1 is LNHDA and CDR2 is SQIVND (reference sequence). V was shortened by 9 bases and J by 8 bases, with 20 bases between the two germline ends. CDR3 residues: CASTAARGLYEQFF. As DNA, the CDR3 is TGTGCCAGCACCGCTGCTAGGGGTTTGTATGAGCAGTTCTTC.

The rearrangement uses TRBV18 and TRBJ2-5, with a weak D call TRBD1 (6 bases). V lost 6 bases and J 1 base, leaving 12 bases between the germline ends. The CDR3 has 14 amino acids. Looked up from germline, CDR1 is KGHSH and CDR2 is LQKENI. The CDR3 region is CASSPDRIQETQYF. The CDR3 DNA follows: TGTGCCAGCTCTCCCGACAGGATCCAAGAGACCCAGTACTTC.

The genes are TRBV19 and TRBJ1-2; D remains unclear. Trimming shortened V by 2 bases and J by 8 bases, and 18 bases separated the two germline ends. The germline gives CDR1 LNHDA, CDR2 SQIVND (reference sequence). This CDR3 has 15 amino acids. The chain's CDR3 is CASSILGNPSGGYTF. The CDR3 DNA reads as TGTGCCAGTAGTATATTGGGTAACCCCAGCGGCGGCTACACCTTC.

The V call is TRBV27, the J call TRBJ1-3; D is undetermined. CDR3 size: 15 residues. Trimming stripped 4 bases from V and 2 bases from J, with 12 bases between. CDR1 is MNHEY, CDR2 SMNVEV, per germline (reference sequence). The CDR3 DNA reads TGTGCCAGCAGTTCCCCTGGAGCGGCTGGAAACACCATATATTTT. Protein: CASSSPGAAGNTIYF.

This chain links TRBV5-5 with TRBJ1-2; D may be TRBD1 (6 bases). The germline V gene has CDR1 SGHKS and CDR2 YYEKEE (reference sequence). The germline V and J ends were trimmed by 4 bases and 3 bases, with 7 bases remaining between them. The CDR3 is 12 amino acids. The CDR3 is CASSRTDYGYTF. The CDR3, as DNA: TGTGCCAGCAGCCGGACAGACTATGGCTACACCTTC.

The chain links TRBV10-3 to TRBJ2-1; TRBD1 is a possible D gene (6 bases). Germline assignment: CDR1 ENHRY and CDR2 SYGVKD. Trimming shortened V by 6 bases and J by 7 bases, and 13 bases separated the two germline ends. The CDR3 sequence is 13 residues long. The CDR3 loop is CAIRFGTRNEQFF. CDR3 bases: TGTGCCATCAGGTTTGGGACACGGAATGAGCAGTTCTTC.